This T cell receptor (beta chain) originates from a study of cytomegalovirus exposure and HLA in healthy donors. Findings and limits, study-wide: The study found most TCR sequences rare, yet found some public TCRs in many donors. The authors enumerated over 150 TCR beta chains as linked to cytomegalovirus. Later examination showed HLA-associated TCR beta chains had greater clonal expansion than equally common others.

Of note for this clone: As yet, its antigen is unknown. At one of its ends the junction is not consistent with the germline gene, which may arise from a read error.

The PCR had 60 Vbeta and 13 Jbeta primers. TCRdb's table, derived via immunoSEQ multiplex PCR, lists solely in-frame clones and lacks some. The sample totals some 67,000 clones. Sequencing was performed on PBMCs. The sequence derives from a woman under 40 in good health and CMV-seronegative.

The CDR3, as DNA: TGCGCCAGCAGACAAGGGCCAGCTGAAGCTTTCTTT. Protein: CASRQGPAEAFF. The V gene is TRBV4-1, the J gene TRBJ1-1, with D uncertain. The CDR3 is 12 amino acids. Germline values: CDR1 MGHRA, CDR2 YSYEKL.